This T cell receptor beta chain was profiled in a study of blood T cell repertoires in COVID-19. On the study more broadly: Whether acute or convalescent, the COVID-19 samples came from the United States, Italy and Spain. T cells, B-cell-depleted T cells, or PBMCs provided the cDNA or gDNA that served as material.

Germline assignment: CDR1 SGHRS and CDR2 YFSETQ. The CDR3 contains 14 residues. V trimming: 5 bases; J trimming: 4 bases; junction bases outside the gene matches: 5. Authors' methods: Amplification of reference gene primers was used by the study to estimate nucleated cell counts. Only in-frame clones appear in the TCRdb table, and some are missing; sequencing was by immunoSEQ multiplex PCR. V, J and clone size derive from that table, while D and trimming were established from the DNA sequence. The sample has about 35,000 clones, approximately 93% seen once. The V call is TRBV5-1, the J call TRBJ2-3, with 9 bases fitting TRBD2. This TCR was recovered from a man aged 50-59 years with active COVID-19. Sequenced sample: peripheral blood. The CDR3, as DNA: TGCGCCAGCAGTCCTAGCGGGGTAGCAGATACGCAGTATTTT. It translates to CASSPSGVADTQYF.